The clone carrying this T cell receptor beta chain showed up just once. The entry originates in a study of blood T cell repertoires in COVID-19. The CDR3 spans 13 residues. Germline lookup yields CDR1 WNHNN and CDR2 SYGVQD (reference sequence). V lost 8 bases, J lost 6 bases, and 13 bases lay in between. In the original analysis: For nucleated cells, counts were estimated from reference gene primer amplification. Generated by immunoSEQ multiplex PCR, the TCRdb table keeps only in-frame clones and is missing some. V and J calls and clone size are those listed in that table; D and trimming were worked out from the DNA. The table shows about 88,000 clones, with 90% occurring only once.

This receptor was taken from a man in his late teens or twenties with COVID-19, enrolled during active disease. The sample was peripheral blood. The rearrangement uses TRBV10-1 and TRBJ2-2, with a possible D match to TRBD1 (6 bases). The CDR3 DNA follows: TGCGCCAGCGCAAAATCAGGGGCCGGGGAGCTGTTTTTT. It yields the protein CASAKSGAGELFF.